These 8 T cell receptor beta chains share one sample of origin, sequenced in a study of immune heterogeneity within non-small cell lung tumors. Template came from bulk tumor genomic DNA, at around 630 ng per sample. Multiple widely separated biopsies were taken from each primary tumor at surgery. Patients with untreated, newly diagnosed non-small cell lung cancer underwent curative surgery. The TCR beta CDR3 region was amplified by multiplex PCR employing 32 V and 13 J primers. A single record per CDR3 protein comes from TCRdb applying MiXCR to the multiplex PCR reads. This sample carries about 15,000 distinct CDR3 sequences, approximately 30% of them seen once, and the ten largest clones take approximately 16%. Sequences were obtained from lung tumor tissue. The receptors here all came from a woman between 45 and 65 years old with non-small cell lung cancer.

This clonotype was found a few times. The CDR3 loop reads CASSLGGNTGELFF. The CDR3 region has the DNA TGTGCCAGCAGCTTAGGCGGGAACACCGGGGAGCTGTTTTTT. V usage is TRBV7-9 and J usage is TRBJ2-2, with D unclear. The CDR3 has 14 amino acids. Germline V gene sequence: CDR1 SEHNR, CDR2 FQNEAQ (reference sequence). V lost 1 base to trimming and J lost 1 base, with 4 bases between them.

The J gene is TRBJ2-7, the V gene TRBV28, with TRBD1 as a possible D gene (6 bases). Germline-derived CDR1 and CDR2 are MDHEN and SYDVKM. With 8 bases removed from V and 3 bases from J, the gap between germline ends came to 11 bases. The CDR3 covers 12 residues. CDR3 sequence: CASRGDNYEQYF. Here the CDR3 DNA reads TGTGCCAGCCGTGGGGACAACTACGAGCAGTACTTC.

With respect to this clonotype: A much larger clone lies one base from this, so it may be a read error. The chain carries TRBV24-1 and TRBJ2-5; D is possibly TRBD2 (5 bases). The CDR3 runs 13 residues. Germline V gene lookup returns CDR1 KGHDR and CDR2 SFDVKD. V shed 2 bases and J shed 10 bases, with 13 bases lying between them. CDR3: CATSDSLAGRQYF. CDR3 bases: TGTGCCACCAGTGATTCACTGGCGGGCCGCCAGTACTTC.

Sample share makes this clonotype medium-sized (0.01 to 0.1%). The chain links TRBV7-8 to TRBJ1-6, with 9 bases identical to TRBD1. This CDR3 spans 15 amino acids. Germline loops: CDR1 SGHVS, CDR2 FQNEAQ. Trimming took 5 bases from V and 18 from J; bases not matched to a gene: 17. The CDR3, as DNA: TGTGCCAGCAGCCCTGCCGGGACAGGGACGGCGGGGACCCACTTT. Residues: CASSPAGTGTAGTHF.

This clonotype was detected many times. J is TRBJ1-1 and V is TRBV4-1; the match to TRBD1 covers 8 bases. Looked up from germline, CDR1 is MGHRA and CDR2 is YSYEKL. This CDR3 has 15 residues. V lost 3 bases and J lost 4; bases outside the gene matches: 7. The CDR3 nucleotides are TGCGCCAGCAGCCACTTAACAGGGGGTGGCACTGAAGCTTTCTTT. It encodes CASSHLTGGGTEAFF.

The V and J genes are TRBV6-1 and TRBJ2-7; possibly TRBD2 for D (5 bases). CDR3 length: 13 residues. Per germline, CDR1 MNHNS and CDR2 SASEGT. V was clipped by 0 bases and J by 6 bases, with 9 bases between them. The CDR3 loop is CASSEAEVGEQYF. Written as DNA, the CDR3 is TGTGCCAGCAGTGAAGCGGAGGTAGGCGAGCAGTACTTC.

In regard to this clonotype: A read error may explain this, as a much larger clone is one base away. The chain has TRBV11-2 and TRBJ2-3, with 10 bases that match TRBD2. Per germline, CDR1 SGHAT and CDR2 FQNNGV. The CDR3 sequence is 14 residues long. The CDR3 DNA is TGTGCCAGCAAGGAAAGCGGGGGGGCTTCTACGAAGTATTTT. Translating it yields CASKESGGASTKYF.

The chain joins TRBV11-1 to TRBJ2-2; perhaps TRBD1 as D (6 bases). CDR3 length: 14 residues. The V end was cut by 4 bases, the J end by 1 base, with 7 bases between. Germline-derived CDR1 and CDR2 are SGHAT and FQDESV (reference sequence). The CDR3 protein is CASSSGQNTGELFF. Here the CDR3 DNA reads TGTGCCAGCAGCTCGGGACAGAACACCGGGGAGCTGTTTTTT. Together with reference TRBV11-1 and TRBJ2-2, the CDR3 gives the full variable domain: EAEVAQSPRYKITEKSQAVAFWCDPISGHATLYWYRQILGQGPELLVQFQDESVVDDSQLPKDRFSAERLKGVDSTLKIQPAELGDSAMYLCASSSGQNTGELFFGEGSRLTVL.